This TCR beta chain was recovered during a study of blood T cell repertoires in COVID-19. About the research overall: There were acute and convalescent COVID-19 samples, and they came from the United States, Italy and Spain.

Sequencing used immunoSEQ multiplex PCR; TCRdb keeps in-frame clones, though not all of them. The sample has around 330,000 clones, approximately 90% seen once. This CDR3 region has 15 residues. V lost 2 bases, J lost 4 bases, and 12 bases lay in between. Germline values: CDR1 SGHTA, CDR2 FQGNSA. It was during active infection that Seattle patients were enrolled and then longitudinally followed. The gene calls are TRBV7-2 and TRBJ2-1, with D maybe TRBD2 (7 bases). The sample taken for sequencing was peripheral blood. The TCR was taken from a woman in her twenties or thirties with COVID-19, enrolled during active disease. The CDR3, as DNA: TGTGCCAGCAGCTTAACGGGGGGCCGTTACAATGAGCAGTTCTTC. Encoded protein: CASSLTGGRYNEQFF.